The source of this TCR beta chain is a study of T cell changes during pregnancy in multiple sclerosis. Sequenced by immunoSEQ multiplex PCR; TCRdb stores in-frame clones only, minus some. The repertoire has more than 55,000 clones, more than 85% of them found once; the top ten carry 1.5% to 2%. The CDR3 extends over 15 amino acids. The germline V gene encodes CDR1 SGHDT and CDR2 YYEEEE. The V and J ends lost 3 bases and 2 bases, in that order; junction bases with no gene match: 4. The chain has TRBV5-6 and TRBJ2-5; 10 bases line up with TRBD2. The material was peripheral blood, obtained in the first trimester of pregnancy. The source of this sequence is a female donor in good health, enrolled as a control in a pregnancy study. CDR3 bases: TGTGCCAGCAGCTATAAACTAGCGGGGCAAGAGACCCAGTACTTC. This encodes CASSYKLAGQETQYF.